This TCR beta chain comes out of a study of regulatory T cells in long-lasting Graves disease. The study, taken as a whole, reports: Persistent Graves' patients possessed reduced TCR diversity relative to recently diagnosed ones.

This clonotype was recorded many times. What it binds is unknown. Both iRepertoire HTBI primers and Arm-PCR of CDR3 regions were used to build the TCR beta libraries. TCRdb reprocessed the multiplex PCR reads with MiXCR, giving one entry per CDR3 protein. Of roughly 400,000 distinct CDR3 sequences listed, around 20% are singletons. The time point here: persistent/refractory GD, antithyroid drugs over 5 years with positive TRAb. From PBMCs, RNA was extracted and then used to make the TCR library. Sequencing used peripheral blood mononuclear cells (PBMCs), obtained when the disease was refractory, from a patient treated with antithyroid drugs. The sequence was obtained from a female donor with Graves disease.

The CDR3 protein is CSALSPGTGANTEAFF. CDR3 nucleotide sequence: TGCAGTGCCCTAAGTCCCGGGACAGGGGCGAACACTGAAGCTTTCTTT. V gene TRBV20-1 combines with J gene TRBJ1-1; 10 positions agree with TRBD1. The junction had 11 bases not matched to a gene; V was cut back by 6 bases and J by 1 base. The CDR3 runs 16 residues. Germline-derived CDR1 and CDR2 are DFQATT and SNEGSKA (reference sequence).